This T cell receptor (beta chain) was obtained from a study of blood T cell repertoires in COVID-19. At the level of the study: Sample material is recorded as cDNA or gDNA derived from T cells, B-cell-depleted T cells, or PBMCs.

Trimming pared 3 bases from V and 5 bases from J, leaving 7 bases between. The length of the CDR3 is 12 residues. CDR1 is SGHRS and CDR2 is YFSETQ in the germline V gene. In the study's own analysis: Amplifying reference gene primers gave estimates of nucleated cell counts. This table comes from immunoSEQ multiplex PCR, and its TCRdb copy is limited to in-frame clones, with some not included. From that table come the V and J calls and clone size; the DNA was used to work out D and trimming. The sample shows 200,000 to 300,000 clones, about 91% of them seen only once. Recruits, aged roughly 18 to 89 years, lived in 24 US areas. In assigning cohorts, the study relied on participant-reported clinical history.

The sequence was collected from a woman in her thirties or forties with acute COVID-19. The chain is built from TRBV5-1 and TRBJ2-3; D uncertain. Sequencing input: PBMCs or T cells enriched from blood (not recorded which). The CDR3 DNA follows: TGCGCCAGCAGCTCTACCAAAGATACGCAGTATTTT. It specifies CASSSTKDTQYF.